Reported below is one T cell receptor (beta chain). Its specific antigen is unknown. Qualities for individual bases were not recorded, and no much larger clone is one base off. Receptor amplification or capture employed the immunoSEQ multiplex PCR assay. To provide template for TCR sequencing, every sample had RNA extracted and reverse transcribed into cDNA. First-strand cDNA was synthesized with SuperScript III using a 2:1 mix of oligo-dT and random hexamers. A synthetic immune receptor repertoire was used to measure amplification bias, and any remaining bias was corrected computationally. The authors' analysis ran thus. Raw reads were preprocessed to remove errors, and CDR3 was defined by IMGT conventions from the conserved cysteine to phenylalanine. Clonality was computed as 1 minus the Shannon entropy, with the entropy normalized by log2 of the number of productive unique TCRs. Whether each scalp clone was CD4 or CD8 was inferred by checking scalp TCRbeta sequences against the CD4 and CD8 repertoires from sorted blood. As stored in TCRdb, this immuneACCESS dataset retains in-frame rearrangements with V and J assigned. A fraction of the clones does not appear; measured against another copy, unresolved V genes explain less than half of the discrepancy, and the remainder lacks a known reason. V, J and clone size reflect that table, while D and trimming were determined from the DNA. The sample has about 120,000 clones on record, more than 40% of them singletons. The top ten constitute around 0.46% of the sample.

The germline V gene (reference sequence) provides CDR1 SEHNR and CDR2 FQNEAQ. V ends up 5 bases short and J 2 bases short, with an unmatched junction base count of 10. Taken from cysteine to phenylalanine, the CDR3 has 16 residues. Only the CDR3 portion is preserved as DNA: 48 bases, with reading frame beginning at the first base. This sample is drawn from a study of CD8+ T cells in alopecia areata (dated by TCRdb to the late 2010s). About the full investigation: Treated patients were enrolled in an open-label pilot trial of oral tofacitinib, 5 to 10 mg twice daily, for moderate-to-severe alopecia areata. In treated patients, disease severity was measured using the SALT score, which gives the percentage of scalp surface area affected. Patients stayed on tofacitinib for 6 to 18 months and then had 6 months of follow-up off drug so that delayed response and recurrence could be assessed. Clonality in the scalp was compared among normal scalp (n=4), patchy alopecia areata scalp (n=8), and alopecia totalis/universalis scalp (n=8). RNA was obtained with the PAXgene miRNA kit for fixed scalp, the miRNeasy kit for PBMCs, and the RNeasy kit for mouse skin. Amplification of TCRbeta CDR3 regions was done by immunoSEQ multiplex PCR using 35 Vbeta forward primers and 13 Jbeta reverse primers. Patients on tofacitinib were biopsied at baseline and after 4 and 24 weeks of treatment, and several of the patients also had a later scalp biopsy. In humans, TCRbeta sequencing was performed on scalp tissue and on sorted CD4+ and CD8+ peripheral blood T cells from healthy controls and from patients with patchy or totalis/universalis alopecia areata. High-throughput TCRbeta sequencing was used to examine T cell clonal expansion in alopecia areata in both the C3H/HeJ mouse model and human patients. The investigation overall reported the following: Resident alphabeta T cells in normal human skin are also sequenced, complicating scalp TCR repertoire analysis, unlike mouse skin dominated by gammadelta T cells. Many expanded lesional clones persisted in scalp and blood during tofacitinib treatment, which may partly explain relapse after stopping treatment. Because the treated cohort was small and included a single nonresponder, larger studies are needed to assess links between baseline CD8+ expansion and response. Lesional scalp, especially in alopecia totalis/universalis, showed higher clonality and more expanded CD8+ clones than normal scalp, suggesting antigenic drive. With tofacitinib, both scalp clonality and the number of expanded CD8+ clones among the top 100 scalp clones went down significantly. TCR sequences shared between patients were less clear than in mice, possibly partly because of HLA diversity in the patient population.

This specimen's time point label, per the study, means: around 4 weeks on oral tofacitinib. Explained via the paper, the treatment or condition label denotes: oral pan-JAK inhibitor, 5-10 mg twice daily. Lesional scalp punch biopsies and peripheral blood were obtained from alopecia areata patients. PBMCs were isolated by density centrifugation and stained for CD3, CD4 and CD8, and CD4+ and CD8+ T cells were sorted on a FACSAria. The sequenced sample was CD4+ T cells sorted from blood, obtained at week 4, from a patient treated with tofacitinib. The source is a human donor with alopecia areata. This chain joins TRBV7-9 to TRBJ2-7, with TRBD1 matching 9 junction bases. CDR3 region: CASSPVPGQGTYEQYF. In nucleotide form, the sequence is TGTGCCAGCAGCCCTGTCCCCGGACAGGGGACCTACGAGCAGTACTTC.